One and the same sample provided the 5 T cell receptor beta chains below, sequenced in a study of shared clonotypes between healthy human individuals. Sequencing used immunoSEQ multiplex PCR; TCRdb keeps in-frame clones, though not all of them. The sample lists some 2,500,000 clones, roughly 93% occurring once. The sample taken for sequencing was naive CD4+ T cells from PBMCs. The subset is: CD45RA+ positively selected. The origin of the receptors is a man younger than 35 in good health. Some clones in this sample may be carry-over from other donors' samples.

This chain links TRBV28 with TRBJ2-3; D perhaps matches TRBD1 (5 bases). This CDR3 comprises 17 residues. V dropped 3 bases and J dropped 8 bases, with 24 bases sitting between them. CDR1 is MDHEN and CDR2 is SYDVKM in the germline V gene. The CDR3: CASSFFGGSAGSGTQYF. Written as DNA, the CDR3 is TGTGCCAGCAGTTTCTTCGGTGGGTCCGCAGGGTCGGGTACGCAGTATTTT.

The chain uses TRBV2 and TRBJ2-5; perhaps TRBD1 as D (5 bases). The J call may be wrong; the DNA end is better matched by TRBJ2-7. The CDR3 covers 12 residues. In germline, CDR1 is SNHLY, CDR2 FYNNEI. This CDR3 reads CASSKNRYEQYF. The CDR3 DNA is TGTGCCAGCAGTAAAAACAGGTACGAGCAGTACTTC.

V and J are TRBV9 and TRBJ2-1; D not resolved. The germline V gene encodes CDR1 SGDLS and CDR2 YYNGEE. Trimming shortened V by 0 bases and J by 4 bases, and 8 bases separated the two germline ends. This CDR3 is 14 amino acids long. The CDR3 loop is CASSVEGVYNEQFF. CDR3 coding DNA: TGTGCCAGCAGCGTAGAAGGAGTTTACAATGAGCAGTTCTTC.

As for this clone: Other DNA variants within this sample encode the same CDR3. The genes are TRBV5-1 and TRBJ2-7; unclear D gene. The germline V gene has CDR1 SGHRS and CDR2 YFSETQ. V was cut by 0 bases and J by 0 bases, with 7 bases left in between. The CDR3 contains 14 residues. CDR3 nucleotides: TGCGCCAGCAGCTTGGGTAGGAGCTCCTACGAGCAGTACTTC. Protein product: CASSLGRSSYEQYF.

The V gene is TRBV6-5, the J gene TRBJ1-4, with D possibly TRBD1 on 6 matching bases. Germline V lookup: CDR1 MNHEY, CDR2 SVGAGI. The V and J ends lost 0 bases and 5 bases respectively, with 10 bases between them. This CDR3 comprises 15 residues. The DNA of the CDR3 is TGTGCCAGCAGTTACTCGGCCCAGGGGAATGAAAAACTGTTTTTT. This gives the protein CASSYSAQGNEKLFF.